One sample yielded the 28 T cell receptor beta chains listed below, sequenced in a study of blood T cell repertoires in COVID-19 (dated by TCRdb to 2020 to 2021). Libraries were built with the immunoSEQ multiplex PCR assay. TCRdb obtained this table from immuneACCESS and retained in-frame rearrangements with V and J assigned. These tables miss some clones; where compared with another copy, unresolved V genes account for less than half of the shortfall, and the remainder is unexplained. This sample has roughly 250,000 clones in its table, and 80% to 90% of those were observed once. More than 4% of the sample is in the top ten clones. The sequenced sample was peripheral blood. The receptors stem from a man aged 45-65 years with acute or convalescent COVID-19.

The gene calls are TRBV28 and TRBJ1-4; 8 bases match TRBD1. Germline CDR1 reads MDHEN; CDR2 reads SYDVKM. The CDR3 is made up of 13 amino acids. V trimming: 3 bases; J trimming: 9 bases; junction bases outside the gene matches: 3. CDR3: CASSFGDRKKLFF. DNA of the CDR3: TGTGCCAGCAGTTTTGGGGACAGGAAAAAACTGTTTTTT.

This clone was observed a single time. This chain uses TRBV7-9 with TRBJ2-1; D is unresolved. V was pared by 1 base and J by 12 bases, with 16 bases between. This CDR3 is built from 14 residues. CDR1 is SEHNR, CDR2 FQNEAQ, per germline (reference sequence). CDR3 sequence (DNA): TGTGCCAGCAGCTTAGTCTCTAGTTCTTTCGTGCAGTTCTTC. It is translated as CASSLVSSSFVQFF.

The DNA for the CDR3 is TGCAGTGCTAGATTGGACACCGGCTACACCTTC. Its translation is CSARLDTGYTF. This chain joins TRBV20-1 and TRBJ1-2, with D perhaps TRBD1 (5 bases). The CDR3 has 11 amino acids. Germline-derived CDR1 and CDR2 are DFQATT and SNEGSKA (reference sequence). Trimming stripped 2 bases from V and 8 bases from J, with 9 bases between.

J is TRBJ1-1 and V is TRBV27; possibly TRBD1 for D (6 bases). This CDR3 region has 13 residues. Per germline, CDR1 MNHEY and CDR2 SMNVEV (reference sequence). Trimming removed 6 bases from V and 2 bases from J, with 10 bases in between. CDR3 region: CASRQGINTEAFF. The CDR3 DNA is TGTGCCAGCAGACAGGGCATCAACACTGAAGCTTTCTTT.

A note on this clone: The sample contains more than one DNA sequence encoding this CDR3. The genes are TRBV5-4 and TRBJ2-7; 9 bases line up with TRBD1. This CDR3 is built from 15 residues. The J segment lost 0 bases and the V segment lost 4 bases, leaving 5 bases of the junction unmatched. Germline-derived CDR1 and CDR2 are SGHNT and YYREEE (reference sequence). The CDR3 nucleotides read TGTGCCAGCAGCCCGGGACAGGGAGACTCCTACGAGCAGTACTTC. It is translated as CASSPGQGDSYEQYF.

The rearrangement joins TRBV28 to TRBJ2-7; TRBD1 aligns across 9 bases. The germline V gene encodes CDR1 MDHEN and CDR2 SYDVKM. The ends lost 5 bases at V and 4 bases at J; junction bases unmatched: 6. There are 14 residues in the CDR3. The CDR3 coding sequence is TGTGCCAGCAGTCGACAGGGGGAGATTTACGAGCAGTACTTC. It yields the protein CASSRQGEIYEQYF. Full variable domain (rest looked up from reference TRBV28 and TRBJ2-7): DVKVTQSSRYLVKRTGEKVFLECVQDMDHENMFWYRQDPGLGLRLIYFSYDVKMKEKGDIPEGYSVSREKKERFSLILESASTNQTSMYLCASSRQGEIYEQYFGPGTRLTVT.

The chain is built from TRBV4-2 and TRBJ2-1, with 14 bases lining up with TRBD2. The CDR3 has 19 amino acids. V was pared by 4 bases and J by 7 bases, with 15 bases of the junction left unmatched. The germline V gene has CDR1 LGHNA and CDR2 YNFKEQ. The CDR3 here is CASSPRDRVGLAGGNEQFF. Here the CDR3 DNA reads TGTGCCAGCAGCCCTCGGGACAGGGTAGGACTAGCGGGGGGTAATGAGCAGTTCTTC.

This rearrangement joins TRBV11-2 to TRBJ2-7, with a possible D match to TRBD1 (6 bases). The CDR3 loop spans 15 amino acids. Between the trimmed V and J ends, which lost 5 bases and 2 bases, there was a span of 16 bases. The germline CDR1 and CDR2 sequences are SGHAT and FQNNGV. The CDR3 region has the DNA TGTGCCAGCAGCCCACGGCAGGACAGTCCCTACGAGCAGTACTTC. Its translation is CASSPRQDSPYEQYF.

The chain uses TRBV19 and TRBJ1-6, with a possible D match to TRBD1 (6 bases). Germline-derived CDR1 and CDR2 are LNHDA and SQIVND (reference sequence). Trimming took 5 bases from V and 3 from J, leaving 11 bases between them. This CDR3 is built from 15 residues. The CDR3 DNA sequence: TGTGCCAGTAGTGCGACAGGCAACTATAATTCACCCCTCCACTTT. It codes for CASSATGNYNSPLHF.

This clone was seen once. The V and J genes are TRBV14 and TRBJ2-1; D not resolved. This CDR3 has 13 amino acids. Germline lookup yields CDR1 SGHDN and CDR2 FVKESK. The V end lost 4 bases, the J end lost 9 bases, and 13 bases lay between the germline ends. CDR3 amino acids: CASSLILSGEQFF. CDR3 coding DNA: TGTGCCAGCAGCCTTATCCTTTCGGGTGAGCAGTTCTTC. The full variable domain, completed using reference TRBV14 and TRBJ2-1, is EAGVTQFPSHSVIEKGQTVTLRCDPISGHDNLYWYRRVMGKEIKFLLHFVKESKQDESGMPNNRFLAERTGGTYSTLKVQPAELEDSGVYFCASSLILSGEQFFGPGTRLTVL.

This chain joins TRBV27 and TRBJ1-6; unclear D gene. V lost 4 bases and J 10 bases, leaving 14 bases between the germline ends. The CDR3 is made up of 14 amino acids. Per germline, CDR1 MNHEY and CDR2 SMNVEV (reference sequence). The CDR3 nucleotides read TGTGCCAGCAGTTCAGGAGGGAGGCGATCACCCCTCCACTTT. This codes for CASSSGGRRSPLHF.

The chain carries TRBV4-1 and TRBJ2-3, with 9 nucleotides matching TRBD1. Germline loops: CDR1 MGHRA, CDR2 YSYEKL. Trimming took 1 base from V and 0 from J; bases not matched to a gene: 5. This CDR3 has 17 amino acids. For the CDR3, the DNA is TGCGCCAGCAGCCAAGGGGGGACAGGGTATAGCACAGATACGCAGTATTTT. Translation: CASSQGGTGYSTDTQYF.

The rearrangement uses TRBV3-1 (or the pseudogene TRBV3-2) and TRBJ2-7; 11 nucleotides match TRBD2. The CDR3 runs 19 residues. The ends lost 2 bases at V and 4 bases at J; junction bases unmatched: 16. Germline V gene lookup returns CDR1 LGHDT and CDR2 YNNKEL (reference sequence). In DNA form, the CDR3 reads TGTGCCAGCAGCCAAACTAGCGGGAGTTCCCTCCGCCCGGCGTACGAGCAGTACTTC. This translates into CASSQTSGSSLRPAYEQYF.

The rearrangement uses TRBV11-2 and TRBJ1-1; 7 bases are shared with TRBD1. With 1 base clipped from V and 4 bases from J, the junction kept 3 bases outside the gene matches. The CDR3 runs to 14 residues. The germline V gene encodes CDR1 SGHAT and CDR2 FQNNGV. The CDR3 DNA is TGTGCCAGCAGCTTAGCGACAGGGTTCACTGAAGCTTTCTTT. Its translation: CASSLATGFTEAFF.

With regard to this clone: The same CDR3 can be traced to other DNA sequences in this sample. The gene calls are TRBV3-1 (or the pseudogene TRBV3-2) and TRBJ1-6; TRBD1 might be the D (6 bases). With 4 bases removed from V and 7 bases from J, the gap between germline ends came to 11 bases. Germline V gene sequence: CDR1 LGHDT, CDR2 YNNKEL (reference sequence). The CDR3 runs 14 residues. The DNA of the CDR3 is TGTGCCAGCAGCCTCGGACAGACAAATTCACCCCTCCACTTT. Encoded protein: CASSLGQTNSPLHF.

The CDR3 sequence: CASSYSGGVNRKLFF. DNA for the CDR3: TGTGCCAGCAGCTATTCGGGCGGGGTCAATAGAAAACTGTTTTTT. V and J are TRBV7-9 and TRBJ1-4; unclear D gene. Germline V gene data show CDR1 as SEHNR and CDR2 as FQNEAQ (reference sequence). This CDR3 spans 15 amino acids. The ends were cut back, 4 bases at V and 10 bases at J, with 19 bases in the middle.

CDR3 bases: TGTGCCAGCAGCGTAAATGACAGGGATTTGAACACTGAAGCTTTCTTT. It translates to CASSVNDRDLNTEAFF. This chain uses TRBV9 with TRBJ1-1, with 7 bases that match TRBD1. With V trimmed by 1 base and J by 0 bases, 6 bases remained unmatched. From germline, CDR1 is SGDLS and CDR2 YYNGEE. The CDR3 has 16 residues.

This chain links TRBV7-6 with TRBJ2-2; D gene uncertain. The ends were cut back, 5 bases at V and 5 bases at J, with 9 bases in the middle. Germline V gives CDR1 SGHVS, CDR2 FNYEAQ. The CDR3 is made up of 13 amino acids. CDR3: CASSPLRTGELFF. CDR3 in DNA: TGTGCCAGCAGCCCCCTGAGAACCGGGGAGCTGTTTTTT.

J is TRBJ1-2 and V is TRBV5-1; TRBD1 agrees at 10 bases. J was trimmed by 6 bases and V by 5 bases; bases with no gene match: 7. This CDR3 region has 14 residues. The V gene's germline CDR1 is SGHRS and CDR2 YFSETQ. Here the CDR3 DNA reads TGCGCCAGCAGTCCGGGACAGGGGATGGATGGCTACACCTTC. Its protein is CASSPGQGMDGYTF. Filled out from reference TRBV5-1 and TRBJ1-2, the complete variable domain reads KAGVTQTPRYLIKTRGQQVTLSCSPISGHRSVSWYQQTPGQGLQFLFEYFSETQRNKGNFPGRFSGRQFSNSRSEMNVSTLELGDSALYLCASSPGQGMDGYTFGSGTRLTVV.

The rearrangement joins TRBV2 to TRBJ2-7, with TRBD1 identical over 7 bases. Per the germline V gene, CDR1 is SNHLY and CDR2 is FYNNEI. Germline trimming cut 10 bases from V and 7 bases from J; bases unmatched to any gene: 13. CDR3 length: 13 amino acids. The CDR3 DNA reads as TGTGCCAACAGACAGGGTAGGGGTGGGGAGCAGTACTTC. It specifies CANRQGRGGEQYF.

The V call is TRBV5-1, the J call TRBJ1-4; a weak D match, TRBD1 (5 bases). The germline V and J ends were trimmed by 0 bases and 8 bases, with 14 bases remaining between them. CDR1 is SGHRS, CDR2 YFSETQ, per germline. This CDR3 spans 15 amino acids. The CDR3 reads CASSLVPGINEKLFF. Written as DNA, the CDR3 is TGCGCCAGCAGCTTGGTTCCAGGGATTAACGAAAAACTGTTTTTT. Variable domain in full (rest from reference TRBV5-1 and TRBJ1-4): KAGVTQTPRYLIKTRGQQVTLSCSPISGHRSVSWYQQTPGQGLQFLFEYFSETQRNKGNFPGRFSGRQFSNSRSEMNVSTLELGDSALYLCASSLVPGINEKLFFGSGTQLSVL.

This rearrangement joins TRBV24-1 to TRBJ1-5, with 9 positions matching TRBD1. CDR1 and CDR2 from the germline V gene are KGHDR and SFDVKD. The ends lost 2 bases at V and 1 base at J; junction bases unmatched: 2. The CDR3 has 16 residues. CDR3 loop: CATSDSGTGSNQPQHF. CDR3 DNA: TGTGCCACCAGTGATTCGGGGACAGGGAGCAATCAGCCCCAGCATTTT.

The chain is built from TRBV3-1 (or the pseudogene TRBV3-2) and TRBJ1-2; D remains ambiguous. Germline assignment: CDR1 LGHDT and CDR2 YNNKEL (reference sequence). Trimming removed 1 base at V and 3 bases at J, with 12 bases between. The CDR3 extends over 15 amino acids. The CDR3 protein is CASSQALGRYYGYTF. Written as DNA, the CDR3 is TGTGCCAGCAGCCAAGCCCTGGGCAGGTACTATGGCTACACCTTC.

This chain connects TRBV7-2 to TRBJ2-3; 14 nucleotides agree with TRBD2. Germline assignment: CDR1 SGHTA and CDR2 FQGNSA. The CDR3 extends over 19 amino acids. The V segment lost 2 bases and the J segment 4 bases; nucleotides outside the gene matches: 11. DNA for the CDR3: TGTGCCAGCAGCTTATTGGGGACTAGCGGGAGCTTTCCCCCAGATACGCAGTATTTT. Residues: CASSLLGTSGSFPPDTQYF.

The J gene is TRBJ2-3, the V gene TRBV12-3 or TRBV12-4; TRBD2 might be the D (6 bases). Trimming shortened V by 3 bases and J by 12 bases, and 13 bases separated the two germline ends. The CDR3 spans 12 residues. In nucleotides, the CDR3 is TGTGCCAGCAGTTTTGGGGGGATATCACAGTATTTT. This codes for CASSFGGISQYF.

The chain couples TRBV27 to TRBJ2-1; weak D call: TRBD2 (5 bases). Trimming stripped 3 bases from V and 7 bases from J, with 10 bases between. CDR3 size: 13 residues. Per the germline V gene, CDR1 is MNHEY and CDR2 is SMNVEV (reference sequence). The CDR3 loop is CASSLRGLNEQFF. For the CDR3, the DNA is TGTGCCAGCAGTTTGAGAGGGCTTAATGAGCAGTTCTTC.

In this sample, this clone turned up once. J is TRBJ2-7 and V is TRBV27; the match to TRBD2 covers 8 bases. Germline V gene lookup returns CDR1 MNHEY and CDR2 SMNVEV (reference sequence). The CDR3 contains 15 residues. With V trimmed by 3 bases and J by 3 bases, 7 bases remained unmatched. CDR3 sequence: CASSFTGTSVYEQYF. The CDR3 nucleotides read TGTGCCAGCAGTTTTACCGGGACTAGTGTCTACGAGCAGTACTTC.

The V gene is TRBV5-1, the J gene TRBJ2-3; 9 nucleotides agree with TRBD2. The CDR3 runs 16 residues. Trimming at V came to 3 bases and at J to 3 bases, leaving 8 bases not matched to a gene. From germline, CDR1 is SGHRS and CDR2 YFSETQ. The CDR3 DNA sequence: TGCGCCAGCAGCTCCTCTCCTAGCGGGGCGACAGATACGCAGTATTTT. It encodes CASSSSPSGATDTQYF.